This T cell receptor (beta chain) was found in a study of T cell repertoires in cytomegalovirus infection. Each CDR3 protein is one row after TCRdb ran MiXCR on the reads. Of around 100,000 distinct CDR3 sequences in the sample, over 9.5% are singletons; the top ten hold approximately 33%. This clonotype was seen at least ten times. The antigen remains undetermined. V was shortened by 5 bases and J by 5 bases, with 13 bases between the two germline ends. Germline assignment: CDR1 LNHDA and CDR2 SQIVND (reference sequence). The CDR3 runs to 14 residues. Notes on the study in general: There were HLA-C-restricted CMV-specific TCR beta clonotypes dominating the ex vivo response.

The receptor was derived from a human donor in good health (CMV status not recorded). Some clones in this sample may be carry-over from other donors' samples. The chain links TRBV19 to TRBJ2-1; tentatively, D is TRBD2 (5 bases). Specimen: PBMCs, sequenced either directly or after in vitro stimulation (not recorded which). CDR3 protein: CASSGVYGDNEQFF. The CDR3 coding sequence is TGTGCCAGTAGTGGCGTTTACGGGGACAATGAGCAGTTCTTC.